Presented here are 19 T cell receptor beta chains from one specimen sequenced in a study of CD8+CD57+ T cells in acquired aplastic anemia. Genomic DNA acted as the template from which TCR beta VDJ combination and CDR3 sequence profiling were carried out. TCRdb re-called the reads with MiXCR, one entry per CDR3 protein. The table records hundreds of thousands of distinct CDR3 sequences, 65% to 80% of them present only once. Sample: sorted CD4+, CD8+, or CD8+CD57+ T cells (not recorded which) from PBMCs. These TCRs come from a human donor in good health, serving as a control.

Many counts were recorded for this clonotype. The genes are TRBV12-3 or TRBV12-4 and TRBJ2-3; D is perhaps TRBD2 (6 bases). The CDR3 totals 12 residues. Trimming pared 6 bases from V and 5 bases from J, leaving 9 bases between. The chain's CDR3 is CASSPGLDTQYF. CDR3 in DNA: TGTGCCAGCAGCCCGGGACTAGATACGCAGTATTTT.

The J gene is TRBJ2-2, the V gene TRBV7-3, with 7 bases aligning to TRBD2. Germline CDR1 is SGHTA and CDR2 is FQGTGA. Trimming at V came to 5 bases and at J to 6 bases, leaving 9 bases not matched to a gene. The CDR3 runs 15 residues. The CDR3 region has the DNA TGTGCCAGCAGCGCAACGGGCGGGAGCGCCGGGGAGCTGTTTTTT. Amino acid sequence: CASSATGGSAGELFF. The full variable domain, in which reference TRBV7-3 and TRBJ2-2 provide the parts outside the CDR3, is GAGVSQTPSNKVTEKGKYVELRCDPISGHTALYWYRQSLGQGPEFLIYFQGTGAADDSGLPNDRFFAVRPEGSVSTLKIQRTERGDSAVYLCASSATGGSAGELFFGEGSRLTVL.

The gene calls are TRBV5-1 and TRBJ1-2; maybe TRBD1 (5 bases). V lost 1 base, J lost 5 bases, and 18 bases lay in between. The CDR3 totals 16 residues. Per the germline V gene, CDR1 is SGHRS and CDR2 is YFSETQ. DNA for the CDR3: TGCGCCAGCAGCTTGTTGGTGTCAGGGCGACCTTATGGCTACACCTTC. Translation gives CASSLLVSGRPYGYTF.

The table lists this clonotype with a few counts. In DNA form, the CDR3 reads TGCGCCAGCTTGCCCAAGCCCGGGGGACTCAATGAGCAGTTCTTC. This sequence encodes CASLPKPGGLNEQFF. V gene TRBV10-2 combines with J gene TRBJ2-1; D is possibly TRBD2 (6 bases). Deletions cut 8 bases from V and 6 bases from J, with 20 bases between. Germline V gene sequence: CDR1 WSHSY, CDR2 SAAADI. This CDR3 comprises 15 residues.

The chain recombines TRBV5-1 with TRBJ2-7, with TRBD1 matching over 7 bases. Germline trimming cut 4 bases from V and 1 base from J; bases unmatched to any gene: 2. CDR1 is SGHRS, CDR2 YFSETQ, per germline. There are 13 residues in the CDR3. The CDR3 DNA reads as TGCGCCAGCAGCACGACAGGGTCCTACGAGCAGTACTTC. It is translated as CASSTTGSYEQYF.

Notes on this clonotype: No conserved phenylalanine or tryptophan ends this CDR3, so it is likely a read error. It is unclear where the CDR3 begins or ends on the DNA, so no DNA is shown, and the CDR3 is as TCRdb lists it. The CDR3 here is CASSRWQLKDLTM. The V gene is TRBV7-3, the J gene TRBJ2-7. The CDR3 spans 13 amino acids, including both terminal residues. Germline V CDR1 and CDR2: SGHTA, FQGTGA.

On this clonotype itself: One junction end does not reproduce the germline sequence, and a read error may be involved. The chain uses TRBV7-9 and TRBJ1-6; maybe TRBD1 (6 bases). Germline V gene sequence: CDR1 SEHNR, CDR2 FQNEAQ (reference sequence). This CDR3 contains 15 residues. The CDR3 sequence: CASSGGRGGESPLHF. Here the CDR3 DNA reads TGCGCCAGCAGCGGCGGGAGAGGGGGGGAGTCACCCCTCCACTTT.

To note about this clonotype: This may arise from a read error, as a much more abundant clone is one base away. This chain connects TRBV5-1 to TRBJ1-1; 7 nucleotides line up with TRBD1. This CDR3 is 13 amino acids long. CDR1 SGHRS and CDR2 YFSETQ come from the germline V gene. CDR3 sequence (DNA): TGCGCCAGCAGCTTGGAAAAGGGGGCCCAGGCTTCCTTT. This encodes CASSLEKGAQASF.

This chain joins TRBV7-2 and TRBJ2-5; 8 bases line up with TRBD2. This CDR3 region has 19 residues. Unmatched junction bases numbered 19, after V lost 2 bases and J lost 5 bases. The germline V gene has CDR1 SGHTA and CDR2 FQGNSA. CDR3 residues: CASSLTGGLGIWCRETQYF. The CDR3 nucleotides are TGTGCCAGCAGCTTAACGGGGGGGCTCGGAATTTGGTGCAGGGAGACCCAGTACTTC.

Notes on this clonotype: A read error may produce the germline difference seen at one junction end. The V gene is TRBV9, the J gene TRBJ2-3, with TRBD2 as a possible D gene (6 bases). The CDR3 spans 13 residues. Looked up from germline, CDR1 is SGDLS and CDR2 is YYNGEE. The CDR3 loop is CASSGDGGASQQF. DNA for the CDR3: TGTGCCAGCAGCGGAGACGGGGGAGCCTCCCAGCAGTTT. Full variable domain (remainder filled in from reference TRBV9 and TRBJ2-3): DSGVTQTPKHLITATGQRVTLRCSPRSGDLSVYWYQQSLDQGLQFLIQYYNGEERAKGNILERFSAQQFPDLHSELNLSSLELGDSALYFCASSGDGGASQQFGPGTRLTVL.

The V gene is TRBV7-9, the J gene TRBJ2-5; D might be TRBD1 (7 bases). Germline CDR1 is SEHNR and CDR2 is FQNEAQ (reference sequence). The CDR3 is 13 residues long. V dropped 8 bases and J dropped 4 bases, with 14 bases sitting between them. CDR3 region: CASGQGGIETQYF. The DNA for the CDR3 is TGTGCCAGCGGGCAGGGGGGTATAGAGACCCAGTACTTC.

This clonotype was recorded only once. V gene TRBV2 combines with J gene TRBJ2-3, with D perhaps assigned TRBD1 or TRBD2 (5 bases each). Germline CDR1 is SNHLY and CDR2 is FYNNEI. V lost 7 bases and J lost 3, with 11 bases in between. CDR3 length equals 13 residues. CDR3 residues: CASIRGRTDTQYF. As DNA, the CDR3 is TGTGCCAGCATACGGGGACGTACAGATACGCAGTATTTT.

V is TRBV5-1 and J is TRBJ1-2; no firm D call. V was cut by 2 bases and J by 4 bases, with 15 bases left in between. The CDR3 consists of 15 residues. Germline V gene data show CDR1 as SGHRS and CDR2 as YFSETQ. The chain's CDR3 is CASSLVSAEAYGYTF. CDR3 DNA sequence: TGCGCCAGCAGCTTAGTCAGCGCCGAAGCCTATGGCTACACCTTC.

A remark on this clonotype: Its ends do not fully match the called genes, so a read error is possible. The chain carries TRBV7-9 and TRBJ2-3; D is ambiguous. The CDR3 contains 14 residues. The germline gives CDR1 SEHNR, CDR2 FQNEAQ (reference sequence). The CDR3 sequence: CASSDRSRANGNTF. The CDR3 DNA follows: TGTGCCAGCAGCGACCGCAGTCGGGCAAATGGAAACACCTTT.

A word on this clonotype: Sequence at one end of the junction differs from germline and may be a read error. This chain connects TRBV5-1 to TRBJ2-2, with D possibly TRBD1 on 5 matching bases. Germline values: CDR1 SGHRS, CDR2 YFSETQ. This CDR3 is 15 amino acids long. The CDR3 here is CASSRQGSVTGELFF. DNA for the CDR3: TGTGCCAGCAGCCGCCAGGGTAGTGTCACCGGGGAGCTGTTTTTT.

This clonotype was counted many times. The chain couples TRBV20-1 to TRBJ2-3; 8 bases match TRBD1. The CDR3 is 14 amino acids. Germline CDR1 is DFQATT and CDR2 is SNEGSKA (reference sequence). V dropped 0 bases and J dropped 1; count of bases not matched to a gene: 0. The chain's CDR3 is CSARDRGRTDTQYF. As DNA, the CDR3 is TGCAGTGCTAGAGACAGGGGGCGCACAGATACGCAGTATTTT.

Remarks on this clonotype: One end of the junction does not line up with germline, which may come from a read error. J is TRBJ1-6 and V is TRBV19, with a tentative D call TRBD1 (5 bases). In germline, CDR1 is LNHDA, CDR2 SQIVND (reference sequence). There are 13 residues in the CDR3. Here the CDR3 reads CASSAAGTPPFHF. The CDR3 nucleotides are TGTGCCAGTAGCGCAGCAGGGACTCCACCCTTCCACTTT.

The J gene is TRBJ1-2, the V gene TRBV20-1; 10 bases line up with TRBD1. CDR1 is DFQATT and CDR2 is SNEGSKA in the germline V gene (reference sequence). This CDR3 is 14 amino acids long. The trim removed 3 bases at V and 5 bases at J, leaving 6 bases unmatched. DNA for the CDR3: TGCAGTGCTAGGGGGACAGGGGCCGATTATGGCTACACCTTC. Amino acid sequence: CSARGTGADYGYTF.

This clonotype occurred many times. The chain is built from TRBV19 and TRBJ1-3; D uncertain. Trimming shortened V by 7 bases and J by 2 bases, and 18 bases separated the two germline ends. Germline V lookup: CDR1 LNHDA, CDR2 SQIVND (reference sequence). The CDR3 has 16 residues. For the CDR3, the DNA is TGTGCCAGTACCGATCCGGGCACTTTTACTGGAAACACCATATATTTT. Translating gives CASTDPGTFTGNTIYF.